Sequencing of this T cell receptor beta chain was carried out in a study of beta chain features in type 1 diabetes. Since all of the isolated RNA was reverse transcribed, expressed TCRB transcripts were what got sequenced. Method: immunoSEQ multiplex PCR; TCRdb's copy keeps in-frame clones and lacks some. The sample has around 140,000 clones, 8% to 13% seen once. This clone was recorded many times. Germline V gene data show CDR1 as SGDLS and CDR2 as YYNGEE. V lost 2 bases and J lost 3; bases outside the gene matches: 6. This CDR3 region has 15 residues. The sample was naive CD4+ T cells from blood. This receptor was identified in a man aged 18 to 29 in good health. V and J are TRBV9 and TRBJ2-7; 9 bases agree with TRBD2. DNA for the CDR3: TGTGCCAGCAGCGTGAGACTAGCGGAAAGCTACGAGCAGTACTTC. Translating it yields CASSVRLAESYEQYF.